The 10 T cell receptor beta chains below all came from one sample that was sequenced in a study of identical twins (dated by TCRdb to the mid-2010s). Library generation was performed with 5' RACE. The reads were generated on an Illumina HiSeq 2000. TCRdb reprocessing: public reads trimmed at Q25 with fastp, clones called with MiXCR, in-frame beta chains kept. Entries that share a CDR3 protein sequence are merged under the most common genes and DNA. The sample yields 640,000 or so distinct CDR3 sequences; 5.5% to 7.5% were counted once. The ten biggest clones cover 1.5% to 2% of the sample. Sequenced: naive T cells sorted from blood. The label giving this sample's cell subset or site can be read as: cells isolated with a human naive T-cell isolation kit. Receptors originate from a man between 18 and 35 years old in good health.

This clonotype was observed many times. V gene TRBV6-1 combines with J gene TRBJ2-2, with TRBD1 as a possible D gene (6 bases). V lost 5 bases and J lost 0, with 16 bases in between. CDR1 and CDR2 (germline): MNHNS, SASEGT. The CDR3 length is 17 residues. The DNA for the CDR3 is TGTGCCAGCAGTACCCCACCGGGACACTCGAACACCGGGGAGCTGTTTTTT. It specifies CASSTPPGHSNTGELFF.

This clonotype was seen only a few times. The genes are TRBV10-3 and TRBJ2-5; maybe TRBD1 (5 bases). Trimming cost V 0 bases and J 1 base, with 9 bases left between them. This CDR3 region has 15 residues. The germline CDR1 and CDR2 sequences are ENHRY and SYGVKD. CDR3 sequence reads: CAISESIRGQETQYF. In nucleotides, the CDR3 is TGTGCCATCAGTGAGTCGATAAGGGGCCAAGAGACCCAGTACTTC.

J is TRBJ2-1 and V is TRBV5-1, with TRBD1 as a possible D gene (6 bases). V lost 3 bases, J lost 5 bases, and 15 bases lay in between. CDR3 length: 15 amino acids. From germline, CDR1 is SGHRS and CDR2 YFSETQ. Here the CDR3 DNA reads TGCGCCAGCAGCTACAGGGCCGACCTGGACAATGAGCAGTTCTTC. Translated: CASSYRADLDNEQFF.

This chain joins TRBV12-2 and TRBJ2-5; the table calls TRBD1, which could not be checked here. TRBV12-2 represents a pseudogene. The CDR3 is 15 residues long. The CDR3 protein is CASRSQRGIPETQYF. The DNA for the CDR3 is TGTGCAAGTCGGAGTCAGAGGGGGATCCCAGAGACCCAGTACTTC.

This clonotype was observed a handful of times. This sequence joins TRBV5-1 and TRBJ2-7; D remains ambiguous. Trimming took 3 bases from V and 2 from J, leaving 6 bases between them. This CDR3 spans 12 amino acids. Germline V lookup: CDR1 SGHRS, CDR2 YFSETQ. CDR3: CASSSHTYEQYF. CDR3 bases: TGCGCCAGCAGCTCCCACACCTACGAGCAGTACTTC.

The chain is built from TRBV29-1 and TRBJ1-4; perhaps TRBD1 as D (5 bases). The CDR3 totals 14 residues. The germline V gene has CDR1 SQVTM and CDR2 ANQGSEA. V dropped 6 bases and J dropped 0 bases, with 11 bases sitting between them. CDR3 nucleotides: TGCAGCGTCCAGGGAGACTCAACTAATGAAAAACTGTTTTTT. This sequence encodes CSVQGDSTNEKLFF. Using reference TRBV29-1 and TRBJ1-4 for the parts outside the CDR3, the full variable domain is SAVISQKPSRDICQRGTSLTIQCQVDSQVTMMFWYRQQPGQSLTLIATANQGSEATYESGFVIDKFPISRPNLTFSTLTVSNMSPEDSSIYLCSVQGDSTNEKLFFGSGTQLSVL.

This clonotype was picked up a small number of times. The genes are TRBV19 and TRBJ2-3, with 14 bases fitting TRBD2. Germline V gene lookup returns CDR1 LNHDA and CDR2 SQIVND (reference sequence). CDR3 length: 16 amino acids. V lost 4 bases to trimming and J lost 4 bases; unmatched junction nucleotides: 4. This chain's CDR3 is CASSSGTSGRPDTQYF. CDR3 sequence (DNA): TGTGCCAGTAGTAGCGGGACTAGCGGGAGACCAGATACGCAGTATTTT.

This clonotype appeared a few times. V and J are TRBV4-1 and TRBJ2-2, with D possibly matching TRBD1 (5 bases). CDR3 length equals 18 residues. V was shortened by 0 bases and J by 0 bases, with 14 bases between the two germline ends. Per the germline V gene, CDR1 is MGHRA and CDR2 is YSYEKL. The CDR3 DNA reads TGCGCCAGCAGCCAAGATGGCCCTTTGACAGCGAACACCGGGGAGCTGTTTTTT. It encodes CASSQDGPLTANTGELFF.

This clonotype was observed at least ten times. The rearrangement uses TRBV29-1 and TRBJ2-1, with D possibly called TRBD1 or TRBD2 (6 bases each). Between the trimmed V and J ends, which lost 4 bases and 7 bases, there was a span of 11 bases. CDR1 and CDR2 (germline): SQVTM, ANQGSEA. The CDR3 spans 12 residues. CDR3 coding DNA: TGCAGCGTTGCGGGGGCGCGGAATGAGCAGTTCTTC. Translating it yields CSVAGARNEQFF.

This clonotype showed up many times. The chain links TRBV6-5 to TRBJ2-3, with 7 nucleotides matching TRBD2. This CDR3 contains 16 residues. Germline trimming cut 2 bases from V and 2 bases from J; bases unmatched to any gene: 7. Per germline, CDR1 MNHEY and CDR2 SVGAGI. Here the CDR3 DNA reads TGTGCCAGCAGTTACGGTGGGCGGGAGCCCACAGATACGCAGTATTTT. This gives the protein CASSYGGREPTDTQYF.